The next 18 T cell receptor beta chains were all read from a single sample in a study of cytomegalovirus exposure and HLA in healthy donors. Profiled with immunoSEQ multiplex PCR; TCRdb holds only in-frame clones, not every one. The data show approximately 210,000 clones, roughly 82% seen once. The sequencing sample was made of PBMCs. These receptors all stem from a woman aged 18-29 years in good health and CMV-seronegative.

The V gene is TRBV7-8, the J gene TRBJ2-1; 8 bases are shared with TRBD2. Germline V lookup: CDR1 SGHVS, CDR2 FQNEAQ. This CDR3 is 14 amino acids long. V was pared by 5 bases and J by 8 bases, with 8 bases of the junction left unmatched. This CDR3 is CASSRGTRVDEQFF. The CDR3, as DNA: TGTGCCAGCAGCCGTGGGACTAGGGTCGATGAGCAGTTCTTC.

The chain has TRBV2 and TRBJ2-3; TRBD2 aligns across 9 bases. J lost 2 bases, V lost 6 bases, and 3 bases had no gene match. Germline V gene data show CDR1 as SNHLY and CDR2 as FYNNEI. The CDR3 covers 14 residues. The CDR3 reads CASRAGGITDTQYF. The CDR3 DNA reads TGTGCCAGCAGGGCGGGAGGGATCACAGATACGCAGTATTTT.

The CDR3, as DNA: TGTGCCAGTAACTTCTACTCCTATAATTCACCCCTCCACTTT. This translates into CASNFYSYNSPLHF. The V call is TRBV19, the J call TRBJ1-6; D not certain. In germline, CDR1 is LNHDA, CDR2 SQIVND (reference sequence). The germline V and J ends were trimmed by 7 bases and 0 bases, with 7 bases remaining between them. The CDR3 extends over 14 amino acids.

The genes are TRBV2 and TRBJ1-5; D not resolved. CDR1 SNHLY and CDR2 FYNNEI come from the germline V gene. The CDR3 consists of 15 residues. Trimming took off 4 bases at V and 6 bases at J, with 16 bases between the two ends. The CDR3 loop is CASSGPGSFFQPQHF. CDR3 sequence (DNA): TGTGCCAGCAGTGGTCCAGGCTCTTTTTTTCAGCCCCAGCATTTT.

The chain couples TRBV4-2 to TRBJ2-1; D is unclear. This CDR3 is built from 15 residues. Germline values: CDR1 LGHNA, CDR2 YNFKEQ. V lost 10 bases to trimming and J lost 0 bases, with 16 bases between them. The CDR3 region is CATRPGGRSYNEQFF. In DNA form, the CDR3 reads TGTGCCACCAGGCCCGGTGGGCGCTCCTACAATGAGCAGTTCTTC.

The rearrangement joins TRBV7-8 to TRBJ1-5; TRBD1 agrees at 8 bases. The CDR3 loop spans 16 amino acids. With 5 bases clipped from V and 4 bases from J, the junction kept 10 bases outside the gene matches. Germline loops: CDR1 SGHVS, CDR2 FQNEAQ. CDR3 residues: CASSIRTGLSNQPQHF. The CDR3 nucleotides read TGTGCCAGCAGCATACGGACAGGGCTATCAAATCAGCCCCAGCATTTT.

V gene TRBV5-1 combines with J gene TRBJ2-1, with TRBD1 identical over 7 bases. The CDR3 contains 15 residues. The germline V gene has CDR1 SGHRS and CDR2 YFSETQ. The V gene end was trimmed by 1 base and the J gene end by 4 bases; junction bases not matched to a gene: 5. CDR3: CASSLSGTAYNEQFF. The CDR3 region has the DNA TGCGCCAGCAGCTTGTCCGGGACAGCATACAATGAGCAGTTCTTC. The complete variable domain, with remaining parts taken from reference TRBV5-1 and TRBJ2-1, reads KAGVTQTPRYLIKTRGQQVTLSCSPISGHRSVSWYQQTPGQGLQFLFEYFSETQRNKGNFPGRFSGRQFSNSRSEMNVSTLELGDSALYLCASSLSGTAYNEQFFGPGTRLTVL.

Here the CDR3 reads CATSRPPAKTYEQYF. The CDR3 bases are TGTGCCACCAGCAGACCCCCAGCGAAGACGTACGAGCAGTACTTC. The chain links TRBV15 to TRBJ2-7, with no clear D. The CDR3 runs to 15 residues. Germline assignment: CDR1 LNHNV and CDR2 YYDKDF (reference sequence). The V and J ends lost 2 bases and 4 bases respectively, with 15 bases between them.

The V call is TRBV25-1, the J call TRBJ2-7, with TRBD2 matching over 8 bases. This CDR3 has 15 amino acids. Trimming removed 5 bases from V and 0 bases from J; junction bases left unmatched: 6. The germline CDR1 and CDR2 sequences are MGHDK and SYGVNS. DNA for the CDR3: TGTGCCAGCAGTCCCGCGGGGGGATTCTCCTACGAGCAGTACTTC. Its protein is CASSPAGGFSYEQYF.

The CDR3 is CASSESAGPHQEQFF. The CDR3 DNA reads TGTGCCAGCAGTGAATCGGCGGGACCGCATCAAGAGCAGTTCTTC. The rearrangement joins TRBV6-1 to TRBJ2-1; a weak D match, TRBD2 (6 bases). Germline V gene sequence: CDR1 MNHNS, CDR2 SASEGT. Trimming stripped 2 bases from V and 10 bases from J, with 18 bases between. The CDR3 contains 15 residues.

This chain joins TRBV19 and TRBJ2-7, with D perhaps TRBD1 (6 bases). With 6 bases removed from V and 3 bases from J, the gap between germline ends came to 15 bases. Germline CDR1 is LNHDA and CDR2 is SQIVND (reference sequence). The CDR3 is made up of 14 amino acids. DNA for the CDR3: TGTGCCAGTAGGATGGGTACAGGGCACTACGAGCAGTACTTC. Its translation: CASRMGTGHYEQYF. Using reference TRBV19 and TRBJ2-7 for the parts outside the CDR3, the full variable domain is DGGITQSPKYLFRKEGQNVTLSCEQNLNHDAMYWYRQDPGQGLRLIYYSQIVNDFQKGDIAEGYSVSREKKESFPLTVTSAQKNPTAFYLCASRMGTGHYEQYFGPGTRLTVT.

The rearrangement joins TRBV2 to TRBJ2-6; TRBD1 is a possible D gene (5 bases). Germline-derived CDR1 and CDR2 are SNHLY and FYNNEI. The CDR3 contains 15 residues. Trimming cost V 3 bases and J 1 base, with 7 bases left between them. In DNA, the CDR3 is TGTGCCAGCAGTGACAGGGTTTCTGGGGCCAACGTCCTGACTTTC. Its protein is CASSDRVSGANVLTF.

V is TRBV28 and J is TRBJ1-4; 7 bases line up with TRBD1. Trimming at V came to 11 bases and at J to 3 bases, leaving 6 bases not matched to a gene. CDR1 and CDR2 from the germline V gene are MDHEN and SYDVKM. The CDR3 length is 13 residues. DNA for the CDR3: TGTGCCGGAAAGGGGGCGGCTAATGAAAAACTGTTTTTT. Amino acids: CAGKGAANEKLFF.

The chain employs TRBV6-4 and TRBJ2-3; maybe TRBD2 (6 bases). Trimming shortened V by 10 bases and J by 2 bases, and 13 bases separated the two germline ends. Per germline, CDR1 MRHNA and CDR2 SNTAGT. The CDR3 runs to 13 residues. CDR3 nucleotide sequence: TGTGCCACTTCTAGCGAAGTCACAGATACGCAGTATTTT. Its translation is CATSSEVTDTQYF.

This CDR3 is CASSLSGGLDAEAFF. CDR3 nucleotides: TGTGCCAGCAGTTTATCTGGAGGGCTGGACGCTGAAGCTTTCTTT. This sequence joins TRBV27 and TRBJ1-1, with D unclear. Germline CDR1 MNHEY, CDR2 SMNVEV (reference sequence). The V gene lost 0 bases and the J gene lost 6 bases, with 14 bases spanning the gap. This CDR3 is built from 15 residues.

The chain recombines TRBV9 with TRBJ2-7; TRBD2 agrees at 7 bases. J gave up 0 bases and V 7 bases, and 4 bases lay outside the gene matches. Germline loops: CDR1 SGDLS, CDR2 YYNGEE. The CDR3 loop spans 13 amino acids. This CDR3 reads CASSGGSSYEQYF. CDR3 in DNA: TGTGCCAGCTCCGGGGGGAGCTCCTACGAGCAGTACTTC.

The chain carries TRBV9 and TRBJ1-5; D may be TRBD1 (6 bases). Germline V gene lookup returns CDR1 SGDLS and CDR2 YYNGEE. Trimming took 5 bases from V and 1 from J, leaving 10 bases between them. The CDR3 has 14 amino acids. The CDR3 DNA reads TGTGCCAGCAGTAGGGGGATAAGCAATCAGCCCCAGCATTTT. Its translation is CASSRGISNQPQHF.

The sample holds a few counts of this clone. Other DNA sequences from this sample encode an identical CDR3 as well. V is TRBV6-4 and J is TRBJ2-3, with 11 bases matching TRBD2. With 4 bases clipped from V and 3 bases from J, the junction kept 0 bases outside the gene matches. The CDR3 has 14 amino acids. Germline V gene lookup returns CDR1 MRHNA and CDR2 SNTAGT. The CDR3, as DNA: TGTGCCAGCAGTGGGACTAGCGGGACAGATACGCAGTATTTT. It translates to CASSGTSGTDTQYF.